This T cell receptor beta chain came from a study of OX40 agonist ivuxolimab in advanced cancers. Generated by immunoSEQ multiplex PCR, the TCRdb table keeps only in-frame clones and is missing some. Of tens of thousands of clones in the sample, just over 90% were seen once. The sequence derives from an adult with an advanced solid tumor such as melanoma, head and neck, liver or kidney cancer. This specimen was CD4+ or CD8+ T cells sorted from blood, taken in a trial of the OX40 agonist ivuxolimab.

CDR3 protein: CASSEYGQGAEAFF. The CDR3 nucleotides read TGTGCCAGCAGTGAATATGGGCAGGGGGCTGAAGCTTTCTTT. The rearrangement links TRBV6-5 to TRBJ1-1, with TRBD1 matching 7 bases. V shed 5 bases and J 6 bases; nucleotides not matched to a gene: 9. This CDR3 region has 14 residues. Germline loops: CDR1 MNHEY, CDR2 SVGAGI.